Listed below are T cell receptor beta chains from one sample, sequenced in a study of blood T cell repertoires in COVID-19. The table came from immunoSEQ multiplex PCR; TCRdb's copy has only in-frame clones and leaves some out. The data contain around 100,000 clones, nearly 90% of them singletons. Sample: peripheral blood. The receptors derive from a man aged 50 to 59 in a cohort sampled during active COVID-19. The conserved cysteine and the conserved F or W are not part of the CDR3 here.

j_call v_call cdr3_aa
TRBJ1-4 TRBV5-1 ASSATRQGTNEKLF
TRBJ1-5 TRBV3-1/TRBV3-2 ASSLSTGLNQPQH
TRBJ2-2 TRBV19 ASSIPGNTGELF
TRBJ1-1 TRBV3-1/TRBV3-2 ASSPTQGGLSEAF
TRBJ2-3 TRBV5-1 ASSLRGMGLDTQY
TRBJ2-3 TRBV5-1 ASSSRGSTDTQY
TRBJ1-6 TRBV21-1 ASSKGHRQAGGRSPLH
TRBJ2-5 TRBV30 ASAGVGTQY
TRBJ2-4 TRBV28 ASSPPGLAKNIQY
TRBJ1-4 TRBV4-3 ASSQEGTFGEKLF
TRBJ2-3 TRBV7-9 ASSLWTANTDTQY
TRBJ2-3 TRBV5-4 ASSSPVTDTQY
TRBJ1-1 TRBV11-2 ASSAESGRNTEAF
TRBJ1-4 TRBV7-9 ASTSEGGGGEKLF
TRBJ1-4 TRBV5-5 ASSGTGANEKLF
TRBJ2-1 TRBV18 ASSPTSGGYNEQF
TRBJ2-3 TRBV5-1 ASSSLRASTDTQY
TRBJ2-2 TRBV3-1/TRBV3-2 ASSPLAGPAYTGELF
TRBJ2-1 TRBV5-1 ASSRGTSGNLYNEQF
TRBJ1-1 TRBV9 ASSVGASHTEAF
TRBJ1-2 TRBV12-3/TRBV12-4 ASSLRLGGYT
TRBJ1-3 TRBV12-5 ASVETGVLGNTIY
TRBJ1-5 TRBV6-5 ASRPGSNQPQH
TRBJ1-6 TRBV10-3 AISEPNRNSPLH
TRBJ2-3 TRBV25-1 ASSEGSGGITDTQY
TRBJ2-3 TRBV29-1 SVVPLAGGQVTQY
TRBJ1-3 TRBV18 ASSPRPGEHSGNTIY
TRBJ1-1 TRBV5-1 ASSLSGDGLEAF
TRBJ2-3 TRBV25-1 ASSPGLALSYGTDTQY
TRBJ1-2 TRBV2 ASSETGVDNYGYT
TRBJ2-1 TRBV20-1 SASSWDRVNGEQF
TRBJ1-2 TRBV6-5 ASGHYRGFNYGYT
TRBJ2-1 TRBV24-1 ATSDRSGGTYNEQF
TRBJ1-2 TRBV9 ASSVRTGANYGYT
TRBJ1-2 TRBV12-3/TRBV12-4 ASRPQGNYGYT
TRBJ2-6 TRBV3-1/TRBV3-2 ASSLSSGANVLT
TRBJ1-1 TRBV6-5 ASSYQEGTEAF
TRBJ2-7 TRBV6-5 ASSPGTKAYEQY
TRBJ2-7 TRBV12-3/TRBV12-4 ASSTFGGQEQY
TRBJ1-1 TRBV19 ASSPEDRNTEAF
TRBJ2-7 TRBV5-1 ASSLVPGYEQY
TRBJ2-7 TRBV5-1 ASASDAGSYEQY
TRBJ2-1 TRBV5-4 ASSLPWGRGAYNEQF